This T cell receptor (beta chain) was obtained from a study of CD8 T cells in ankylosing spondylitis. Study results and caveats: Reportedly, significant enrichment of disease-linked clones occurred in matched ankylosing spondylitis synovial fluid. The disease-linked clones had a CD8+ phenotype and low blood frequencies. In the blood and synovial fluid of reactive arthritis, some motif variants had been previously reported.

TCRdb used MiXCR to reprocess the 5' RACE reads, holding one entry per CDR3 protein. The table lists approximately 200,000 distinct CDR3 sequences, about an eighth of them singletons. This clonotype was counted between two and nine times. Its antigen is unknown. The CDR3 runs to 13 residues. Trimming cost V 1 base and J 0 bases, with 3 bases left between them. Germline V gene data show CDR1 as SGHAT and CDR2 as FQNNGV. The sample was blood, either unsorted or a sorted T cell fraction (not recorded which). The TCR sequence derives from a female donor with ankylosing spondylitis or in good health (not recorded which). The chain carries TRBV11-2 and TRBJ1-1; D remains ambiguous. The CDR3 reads CASSLVVNTEAFF. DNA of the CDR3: TGTGCCAGCAGCTTAGTTGTGAACACTGAAGCTTTCTTT.